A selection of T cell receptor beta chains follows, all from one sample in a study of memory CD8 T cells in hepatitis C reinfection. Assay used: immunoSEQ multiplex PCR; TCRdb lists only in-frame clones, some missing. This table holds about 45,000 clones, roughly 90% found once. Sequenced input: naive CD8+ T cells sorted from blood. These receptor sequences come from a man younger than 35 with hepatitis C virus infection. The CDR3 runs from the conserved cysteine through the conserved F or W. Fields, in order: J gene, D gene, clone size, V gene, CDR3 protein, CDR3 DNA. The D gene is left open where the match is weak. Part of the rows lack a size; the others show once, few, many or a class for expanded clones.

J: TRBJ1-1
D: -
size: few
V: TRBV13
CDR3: CASSFRNTEAFF
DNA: TGTGCCAGCAGCTTCAGGAACACTGAAGCTTTCTTT

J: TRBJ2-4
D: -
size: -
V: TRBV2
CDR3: CASRGQVAKNIQYF
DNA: TGTGCCAGCAGGGGACAAGTAGCCAAAAACATTCAGTACTTC

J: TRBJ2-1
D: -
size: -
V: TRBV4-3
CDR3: CASSFEDYSYNEQFF
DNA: TGCGCCAGCAGCTTCGAGGACTACTCCTACAATGAGCAGTTCTTC

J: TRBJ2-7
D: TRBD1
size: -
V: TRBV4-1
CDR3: CASSPGQGAYEQYF
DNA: TGCGCCAGCAGCCCGGGACAGGGGGCTTACGAGCAGTACTTC

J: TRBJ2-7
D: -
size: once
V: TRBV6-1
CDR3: CASSDSPHEQCF
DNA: TGTGCCAGCAGCGACAGCCCCCACGAGCAGTGCTTC

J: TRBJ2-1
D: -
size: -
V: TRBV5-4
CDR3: CASSPLRGGFSYNEQFF
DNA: TGTGCCAGCAGCCCCCTTAGGGGCGGTTTCTCCTACAATGAGCAGTTCTTC

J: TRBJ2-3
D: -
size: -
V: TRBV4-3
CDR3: CASSQVTSTDTQYF
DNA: TGCGCCAGCAGCCAAGTAACATCCACAGATACGCAGTATTTT

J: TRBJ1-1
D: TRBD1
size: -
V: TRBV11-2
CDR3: CASSPRQGLNTEAFF
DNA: TGTGCCAGCAGCCCCCGACAGGGGTTGAACACTGAAGCTTTCTTT

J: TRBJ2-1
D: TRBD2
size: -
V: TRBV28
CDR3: CASTGLAGGGEQFF
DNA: TGTGCCAGCACGGGGTTAGCGGGAGGGGGTGAGCAGTTCTTC

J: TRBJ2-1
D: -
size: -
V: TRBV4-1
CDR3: CASSHWEQNEQFF
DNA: TGCGCCAGCAGCCATTGGGAGCAGAATGAGCAGTTCTTC

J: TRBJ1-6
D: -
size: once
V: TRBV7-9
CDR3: CASSLAWGEVENSPLHF
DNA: TGTGCCAGCAGCTTAGCGTGGGGAGAAGTGGAGAATTCACCCCTCCACTTT

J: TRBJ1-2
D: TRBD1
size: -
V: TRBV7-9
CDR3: CATEGQGGGGGYTF
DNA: TGTGCCACCGAAGGACAGGGGGGAGGCGGTGGCTACACCTTC

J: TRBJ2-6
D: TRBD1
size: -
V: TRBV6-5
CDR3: CASSYGQGAGANVLTF
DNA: TGTGCCAGCAGTTACGGACAGGGAGCCGGGGCCAACGTCCTGACTTTC

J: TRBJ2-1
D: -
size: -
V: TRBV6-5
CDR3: CASPFEGSYNEQFF
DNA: TGTGCCAGCCCGTTCGAGGGCTCCTACAATGAGCAGTTCTTC

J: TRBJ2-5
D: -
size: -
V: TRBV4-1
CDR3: CASSPTGYQETQYF
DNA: TGCGCCAGCAGCCCGACAGGATACCAAGAGACCCAGTACTTC

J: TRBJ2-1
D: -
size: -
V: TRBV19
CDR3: CASSLVPGEQFF
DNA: TGTGCCAGTAGTCTCGTACCGGGTGAGCAGTTCTTC

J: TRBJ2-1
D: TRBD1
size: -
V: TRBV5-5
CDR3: CASSWTGGGYNEQFF
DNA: TGTGCCAGCAGCTGGACAGGGGGCGGCTACAATGAGCAGTTCTTC

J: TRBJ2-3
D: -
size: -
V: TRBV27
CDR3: CASRKEVAVPPSTDTQYF
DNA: TGTGCCAGCAGGAAGGAGGTGGCGGTGCCTCCTAGCACAGATACGCAGTATTTT

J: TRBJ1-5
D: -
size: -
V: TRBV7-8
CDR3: CASSYGGGVSNQPQHF
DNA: TGTGCCAGCAGCTACGGCGGGGGGGTTAGCAATCAGCCCCAGCATTTT

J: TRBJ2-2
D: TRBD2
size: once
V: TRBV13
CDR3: CASSQGLAGGSSGELFF
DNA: TGTGCCAGCAGCCAAGGACTAGCGGGAGGATCGTCCGGGGAGCTGTTTTTT

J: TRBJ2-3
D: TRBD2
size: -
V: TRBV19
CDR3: CASTKGLAGGADTQYF
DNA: TGTGCCAGTACCAAGGGACTAGCGGGGGGCGCAGATACGCAGTATTTT

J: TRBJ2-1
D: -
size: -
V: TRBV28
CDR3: CASGAGNEQFF
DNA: TGTGCCAGCGGGGCGGGGAATGAGCAGTTCTTC

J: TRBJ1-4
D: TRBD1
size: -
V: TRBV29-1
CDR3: CSVQTGFDEKLFF
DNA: TGCAGCGTTCAGACAGGGTTCGATGAAAAACTGTTTTTT

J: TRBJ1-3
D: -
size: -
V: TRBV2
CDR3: CASQEESSGNTIYF
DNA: TGTGCCAGCCAGGAAGAGAGCTCTGGAAACACCATATATTTT

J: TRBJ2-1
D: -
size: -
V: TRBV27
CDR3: CASRPNSGLTAMSSYNEQFF
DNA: TGTGCCAGCAGACCCAACTCGGGACTCACCGCCATGAGCTCCTACAATGAGCAGTTCTTC

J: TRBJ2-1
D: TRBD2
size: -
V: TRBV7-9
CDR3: CASSPTSGKDNEQFF
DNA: TGTGCCAGCAGCCCGACTAGCGGGAAAGACAATGAGCAGTTCTTC

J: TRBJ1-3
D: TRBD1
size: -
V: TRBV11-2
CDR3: CASSLGGQGPDTIYF
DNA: TGTGCCAGCAGCCTTGGGGGACAGGGACCGGACACCATATATTTT

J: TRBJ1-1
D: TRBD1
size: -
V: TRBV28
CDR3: CASSFIEGADEAFF
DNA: TGTGCCAGCAGTTTTATTGAGGGGGCGGATGAAGCTTTCTTT

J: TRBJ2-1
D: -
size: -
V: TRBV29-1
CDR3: CSGRTVLYNEQFF
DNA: TGCAGCGGTCGGACAGTCCTCTACAATGAGCAGTTCTTC

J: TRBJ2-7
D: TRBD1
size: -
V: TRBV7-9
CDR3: CASSQSGQTYEQYF
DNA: TGTGCCAGCAGCCAATCGGGACAGACCTACGAGCAGTACTTC

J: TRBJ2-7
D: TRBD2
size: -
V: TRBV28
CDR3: CASSFSGSGNEQYF
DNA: TGTGCCAGCAGTTTTAGCGGGAGTGGGAACGAGCAGTACTTC

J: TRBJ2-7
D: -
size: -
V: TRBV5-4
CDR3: CASSLGSGLYEQYF
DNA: TGTGCCAGCAGCTTGGGGTCGGGACTCTACGAGCAGTACTTC

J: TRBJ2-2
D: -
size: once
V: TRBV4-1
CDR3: CASSGAGAALNTGELFF
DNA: TGCGCCAGCAGCGGCGCGGGGGCAGCCCTGAACACCGGGGAGCTGTTTTTT

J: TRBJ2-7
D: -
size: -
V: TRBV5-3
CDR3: CARSSSGRSYEQYF
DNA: TGTGCCAGAAGCTCGAGCGGGCGCTCCTACGAGCAGTACTTC

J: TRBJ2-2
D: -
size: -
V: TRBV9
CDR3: CASSQEGGELFF
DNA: TGTGCCAGCAGCCAGGAGGGCGGGGAGCTGTTTTTT

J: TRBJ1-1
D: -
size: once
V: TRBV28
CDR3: CASSLLGAGAHTTEAFF
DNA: TGTGCCAGCAGTTTATTGGGGGCAGGGGCCCACACCACTGAAGCTTTCTTT

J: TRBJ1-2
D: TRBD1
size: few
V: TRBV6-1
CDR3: CASIGQVHGYTF
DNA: TGTGCCAGCATTGGACAGGTTCATGGCTACACCTTC

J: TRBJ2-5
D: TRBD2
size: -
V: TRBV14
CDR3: CASSQWASGREETQYF
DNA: TGTGCCAGCAGCCAATGGGCTAGCGGGAGGGAAGAGACCCAGTACTTC

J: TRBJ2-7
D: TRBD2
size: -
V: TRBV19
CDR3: CASSWGTSTSYEQYF
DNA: TGTGCCAGTAGCTGGGGGACTAGCACCTCCTACGAGCAGTACTTC

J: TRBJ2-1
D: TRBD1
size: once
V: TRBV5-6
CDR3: CASSLGTGSEQFF
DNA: TGTGCCAGCAGCTTGGGGACAGGCAGTGAGCAGTTCTTC

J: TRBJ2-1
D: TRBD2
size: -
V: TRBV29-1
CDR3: CSVGGLAGEPNYNEQFF
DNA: TGCAGCGTTGGGGGACTAGCGGGAGAGCCCAACTACAATGAGCAGTTCTTC

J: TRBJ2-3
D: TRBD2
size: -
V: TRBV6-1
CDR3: CASSEPPLAGRDTQYF
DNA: TGTGCCAGCAGTGAGCCCCCCCTAGCGGGAAGAGATACGCAGTATTTT

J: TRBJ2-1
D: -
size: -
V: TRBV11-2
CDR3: CASSSDRLVYNEQFF
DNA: TGTGCCAGCAGCTCTGACAGGCTGGTCTACAATGAGCAGTTCTTC